A single sample is the source of the 22 T cell receptor beta chains below, sequenced in a study of blood T cells in healthy people across ages. Next came a second PCR, run for about 7 to 12 cycles, which used a sample-barcoded 5' primer along with a J-beta primer mix. TCRdb itself ran the 5' RACE reads through MiXCR, one entry per CDR3 protein. There are hundreds of thousands of distinct CDR3 sequences in the sample; around 49% occur only once, and roughly a third lies in the top ten. The sequenced material came from blood. All receptors derive from a woman aged 55-70 years in good health.

The genes are TRBV29-1 and TRBJ2-7; a possible D gene is TRBD2 (6 bases). V was pared by 4 bases and J by 5 bases, with 12 bases between. The CDR3 loop spans 12 amino acids. CDR1 and CDR2 (germline): SQVTM, ANQGSEA. This CDR3 reads CSVGRERNEQYF. Written as DNA, the CDR3 is TGCAGCGTTGGTCGGGAGAGGAACGAGCAGTACTTC.

Remarks on this clonotype: One end of the junction varies from germline; a read error may be responsible. The CDR3 here is CGVEATDSYEQYF. For the CDR3, the DNA is TGCGGCGTTGAAGCCACAGATTCCTACGAGCAGTACTTC. This sequence joins TRBV29-1 and TRBJ2-7, with D unclear. The CDR3 length is 13 residues. Germline assignment: CDR1 SQVTM and CDR2 ANQGSEA.

In this sample, this clonotype turned up a few times. The CDR3 DNA follows: TGCAGCGTTGAAAGACGGATGAACACTGAAGCTTTCTTT. Its protein product is CSVERRMNTEAFF. This chain links TRBV29-1 with TRBJ1-1, with D uncertain. V was shortened by 2 bases and J by 0 bases, with 7 bases between the two germline ends. This CDR3 has 13 amino acids. Germline V CDR1 and CDR2: SQVTM, ANQGSEA.

This clonotype has a handful of counts. The chain carries TRBV28 and TRBJ2-5; D possibly corresponds to TRBD2 (6 bases). This CDR3 spans 13 amino acids. Trimming removed 4 bases at V and 3 bases at J, with 9 bases between. Germline values: CDR1 MDHEN, CDR2 SYDVKM. CDR3: CASSYSGEETQYF. CDR3 bases: TGTGCCAGCAGTTACTCGGGAGAAGAGACCCAGTACTTC.

J is TRBJ2-7 and V is TRBV18, with 9 bases that match TRBD2. Germline V gives CDR1 KGHSH, CDR2 LQKENI. This CDR3 region has 14 residues. The ends lost 3 bases at V and 7 bases at J; junction bases unmatched: 7. This CDR3 reads CASSPRTSEEEQYF. CDR3 DNA: TGTGCCAGCTCACCCCGGACTAGCGAGGAAGAGCAGTACTTC. Based on the CDR3 plus reference TRBV18 and TRBJ2-7, the full variable domain is NAGVMQNPRHLVRRRGQEARLRCSPMKGHSHVYWYRQLPEEGLKFMVYLQKENIIDESGMPKERFSAEFPKEGPSILRIQQVVRGDSAAYFCASSPRTSEEEQYFGPGTRLTVT.

This clonotype has a handful of counts. The gene calls are TRBV3-1 and TRBJ2-7; 8 bases are shared with TRBD1. The DNA end is a closer match to TRBJ2-5, so the J assignment may be wrong. This CDR3 has 16 amino acids. Per the germline V gene, CDR1 is LGHDT and CDR2 is YNNKEL (reference sequence). This chain's CDR3 is CASSQPGQGLGETQYF. CDR3 DNA: TGTGCCAGCAGCCAACCCGGACAGGGTTTAGGGGAGACCCAGTACTTC.

This sequence joins TRBV28 and TRBJ1-6, with a tentative D call TRBD1 (5 bases). Germline V CDR1 and CDR2: MDHEN, SYDVKM. The ends were cut back, 7 bases at V and 0 bases at J, with 10 bases in the middle. The length of the CDR3 is 15 residues. Here the CDR3 reads CASIMGGSYNSPLHF. As DNA, the CDR3 is TGTGCCAGCATTATGGGGGGCTCCTATAATTCACCCCTCCACTTT.

The chain recombines TRBV4-2 with TRBJ2-5; either TRBD1 or TRBD2 may fit D (5 bases each). Between the trimmed V and J ends, which lost 2 bases and 11 bases, there was a span of 24 bases. This CDR3 contains 16 residues. Germline V CDR1 and CDR2: LGHNA, YNFKEQ. The CDR3 region is CASSQPGDPSLSWQYF. The CDR3, as DNA: TGTGCCAGCAGCCAACCCGGGGACCCCAGCCTGTCGTGGCAGTACTTC.

DNA of the CDR3: TGTGCCACCAGTAGGCTAGCCTCCGGGGAGCTGTTTTTT. As protein: CATSRLASGELFF. This rearrangement joins TRBV24-1 to TRBJ2-2, with D possibly matching TRBD2 (5 bases). Germline loops: CDR1 KGHDR, CDR2 SFDVKD. Trimming left V 6 bases short and J 6 bases short, with 10 bases between. The length of the CDR3 is 13 residues.

Regarding this clonotype: The germline gene is not matched at one end of the junction; a read error may be the cause. V is TRBV14 and J is TRBJ2-2; TRBD1 aligns across 10 bases. Germline-derived CDR1 and CDR2 are SGHDN and FVKESK. This CDR3 comprises 18 residues. The CDR3, as DNA: TGTACCAGCAGCCGATCGACAGGGGGCGATTTCGGACCCGGGGAGCTGTTTTTT. Protein product: CTSSRSTGGDFGPGELFF. The whole variable domain, filled in from reference TRBV14 and TRBJ2-2, reads EAGVTQFPSHSVIEKGQTVTLRCDPISGHDNLYWYRRVMGKEIKFLLHFVKESKQDESGMPNNRFLAERTGGTYSTLKVQPAELEDSGVYFCTSSRSTGGDFGPGELFFGEGSRLTVL.

With regard to this clonotype: A read error is possible here, since a much larger clone lies one base away. The chain joins TRBV20-1 to TRBJ2-1; 10 bases align to TRBD2. Germline V gene data show CDR1 as DFQATT and CDR2 as SNEGSKA (reference sequence). The CDR3 contains 14 residues. The CDR3 bases are TGCAGTGCTAGAGTCGGACTAGCGGTTCCTGAGCGGTTCTTC. Translated: CSARVGLAVPERFF.

The sample holds one count of this clonotype. This sequence joins TRBV7-9 and TRBJ2-7; D is unclear. Germline-derived CDR1 and CDR2 are SEHNR and FQNEAQ (reference sequence). This CDR3 is 13 amino acids long. Trimming took off 6 bases at V and 3 bases at J, with 12 bases between the two ends. CDR3 coding DNA: TGTGCCAGCAGTCGAAGCCAGTTCTACGAGCAGTACTTC. Protein product: CASSRSQFYEQYF.

This clonotype was recorded many times. An end of the junction does not agree with germline; a read error may underlie this. The chain recombines TRBV7-2 with TRBJ2-3; 11 bases map to TRBD2. The CDR3 is 15 residues long. Germline V gene sequence: CDR1 SGHTA, CDR2 FQGNSA. For the CDR3, the DNA is TGTGCCAGCAGTTTAGCGGGAGGGAGCACAGATACGCAGTATTTT. Protein sequence: CASSLAGGSTDTQYF.

For this clonotype: A much larger clone lies a single base off, so this may be a read error. The chain couples TRBV7-2 to TRBJ1-2, with 10 bases lining up with TRBD1. Trimming took 5 bases from V and 9 from J; bases not matched to a gene: 9. The germline V gene has CDR1 SGHTA and CDR2 FQGNSA. The CDR3 sequence is 14 residues long. Written as DNA, the CDR3 is TGTGCCAGCAGCCCAGGACAGGGGGGGAGTCGCTACACCTTC. This codes for CASSPGQGGSRYTF.

The V gene is TRBV20-1, the J gene TRBJ2-7, with TRBD2 matching 14 bases. Germline CDR1 is DFQATT and CDR2 is SNEGSKA (reference sequence). The CDR3 is made up of 13 amino acids. CDR3 residues: CIPGTSGGNEQYF. Here the CDR3 DNA reads TGCATTCCAGGGACTAGCGGGGGCAATGAGCAGTACTTC.

V and J are TRBV12-3 or TRBV12-4 and TRBJ1-5, with TRBD1 as a possible D gene (6 bases). The CDR3 loop spans 16 amino acids. V lost 3 bases, J lost 1 base, and 13 bases lay in between. This chain's CDR3 is CASSFQGKRSNQPQHF. The CDR3 bases are TGTGCCAGCAGTTTCCAGGGGAAAAGGAGCAATCAGCCCCAGCATTTT.

This clonotype showed up just a few times. The chain uses TRBV2 and TRBJ2-6; D not certain. The V gene's germline CDR1 is SNHLY and CDR2 FYNNEI. Trimming cost V 11 bases and J 0 bases, with 11 bases left between them. The CDR3 contains 14 residues. CDR3 sequence: CALSASSGANVLTF. CDR3 coding DNA: TGTGCCCTGTCGGCAAGCTCTGGGGCCAACGTCCTGACTTTC.

The CDR3 DNA reads TGTGCCAGCAGGGGCTATGGCTACACCTTC. This translates into CASRGYGYTF. The rearrangement uses TRBV7-2 and TRBJ1-2; D uncertain. This CDR3 contains 10 residues. Germline assignment: CDR1 SGHTA and CDR2 FQGNSA. Trimming cost V 6 bases and J 4 bases, with 3 bases left between them.

This chain uses TRBV29-1 with TRBJ2-5; D remains unclear. This CDR3 contains 13 residues. The germline gives CDR1 SQVTM, CDR2 ANQGSEA. V lost 4 bases and J 5 bases, leaving 14 bases between the germline ends. CDR3 region: CSVVKALRETQYF. The CDR3, as DNA: TGCAGCGTTGTAAAGGCTTTAAGGGAGACCCAGTACTTC.

This chain joins TRBV24-1 and TRBJ2-1, with 10 bases fitting TRBD2. The V segment lost 3 bases and the J segment 0 bases; nucleotides outside the gene matches: 1. This CDR3 comprises 16 residues. CDR1 and CDR2 from the germline V gene are KGHDR and SFDVKD. The CDR3 loop reads CATSDPSGGSYNEQFF. The DNA for the CDR3 is TGTGCCACCAGTGATCCTAGCGGGGGCTCCTACAATGAGCAGTTCTTC.

This clonotype was counted between two and nine times. V and J are TRBV6-2 or TRBV6-3 and TRBJ1-1; 8 bases agree with TRBD1. Unmatched junction bases numbered 8, after V lost 7 bases and J lost 7 bases. Germline lookup yields CDR1 MNHEY and CDR2 SVGEGT. The CDR3 has 13 residues. CDR3 sequence (DNA): TGTGCCAGCACCAAACCCACAGGGGGTGAAGCTTTCTTT. Translating it yields CASTKPTGGEAFF.

The V gene is TRBV20-1, the J gene TRBJ2-2; 8 positions match TRBD2. J gave up 3 bases and V 3 bases, and 6 bases lay outside the gene matches. The CDR3 runs to 15 residues. Germline V gives CDR1 DFQATT, CDR2 SNEGSKA (reference sequence). CDR3 sequence (DNA): TGCAGTGCTAGCGCCGGGACTAGTGACACCGGGGAGCTGTTTTTT. Its protein product is CSASAGTSDTGELFF.